This T cell receptor (beta chain) stems from a study of PD-L1 blockade in urothelial cancer. Some clones are missing from TCRdb's copy, which holds only in-frame ones; the method was immunoSEQ multiplex PCR. The sample lists about 120,000 clones; around 86% were seen once. Time point described: peripheral blood 6 weeks after treatment start. This CDR3 is 16 amino acids long. Per the germline V gene, CDR1 is SEHNR and CDR2 is FQNEAQ (reference sequence). The J segment lost 3 bases and the V segment lost 5 bases, leaving 8 bases of the junction unmatched. The material sequenced was PBMCs, taken around atezolizumab (anti-PD-L1) treatment. This clonotype was sampled from a man in his forties or fifties with urothelial cancer. The chain joins TRBV7-9 to TRBJ2-1, with 9 nucleotides matching TRBD1. The CDR3 here is CASSPTGGGLYNEQFF. Here the CDR3 DNA reads TGTGCCAGCAGCCCCACAGGGGGCGGACTCTACAATGAGCAGTTCTTC. Full variable domain (outside the CDR3, taken from reference TRBV7-9 and TRBJ2-1): DTGVSQNPRHKITKRGQNVTFRCDPISEHNRLYWYRQTLGQGPEFLTYFQNEAQLEKSRLLSDRFSAERPKGSFSTLEIQRTEQGDSAMYLCASSPTGGGLYNEQFFGPGTRLTVL.